This TCR beta chain stems from a study of stem cell transplantation in POMP-related autoinflammatory disease. Study results and limitations: PRAID patients trended toward lower TRB diversity and higher clonality in all analyzed T-cell subsets.

Regarding this clone: Its specificity is not known.

The junction had 16 bases not matched to a gene; V was cut back by 0 bases and J by 7 bases. CDR3 length: 20 amino acids. In germline, CDR1 is MGHRA, CDR2 YSYEKL. Data came from immunoSEQ multiplex PCR; TCRdb stores just in-frame clones and leaves some out. The sample carries tens of thousands of clones, under 95% recorded once. The chain recombines TRBV4-1 with TRBJ1-6, with TRBD1 matching 9 bases. The sample here was CD4+ T cells from PBMCs, taken after stem cell transplantation. This receptor was obtained from a human patient with POMP-related autoinflammation and immune dysregulation (PRAID). Some of these T cells may belong to the graft donor. CDR3 amino acids: CASSQDSGFGNRGRNSPLHF. The CDR3 DNA sequence: TGCGCCAGCAGCCAAGATTCGGGCTTCGGGAACAGGGGGCGCAATTCACCCCTCCACTTT.